This TCR beta chain was identified during a study of blood T cell repertoires in COVID-19. Turning to the study itself: There were acute and convalescent COVID-19 samples, and they came from the United States, Italy and Spain. T cells, B-cell-depleted T cells, or PBMCs supplied cDNA or gDNA.

V was pared by 1 base and J by 6 bases, with 10 bases between. The germline V gene has CDR1 LNHNV and CDR2 YYDKDF (reference sequence). CDR3 length: 14 amino acids. Clones were read by immunoSEQ multiplex PCR, and TCRdb kept only the in-frame ones, dropping some. The sample has about 200,000 clones, roughly nine tenths seen once. Sequencing was performed on peripheral blood. This TCR derives from a woman in her 70s with acute or convalescent COVID-19. V is TRBV15 and J is TRBJ1-3, with D perhaps matching TRBD1 (5 bases). The CDR3 DNA is TGTGCCACCAGCAGAGGGGGGGGGACAAACACCATATATTTT. It codes for CATSRGGGTNTIYF.